These 8 T cell receptor beta chains were sequenced from one sample in a study of T cells in Graves' hyperthyroidism and ophthalmopathy. From RNA transcripts, TCR beta CDR3 regions were amplified. Primed by the HTBI set, a first-round RT-PCR was run on the TCR CDR3. In TCRdb, the multiplex PCR reads were re-called with MiXCR into one record per CDR3 protein. Of about 130,000 distinct CDR3 sequences listed, approximately 24% are singletons. Sequencing was done on a sample of blood. The receptors originated from a woman aged 50 to 60 with Graves' hyperthyroidism that later progressed to Graves' ophthalmopathy.

As regards this clonotype: This may be a read error, as it is one base from a much larger clone. This sequence joins TRBV28 and TRBJ2-1; 10 bases align to TRBD2. TRBJ2-7 explains the end of the DNA better; the J call may be wrong. Germline values: CDR1 MDHEN, CDR2 SYDVKM. The CDR3 totals 18 residues. CDR3 bases: TGTGCCAGCAGTTCCATCGGTAGCGGGAGGAACTCCTACAATGAGCAGTACTTC. Its protein is CASSSIGSGRNSYNEQYF.

A note on this clonotype: Possible read error: a much larger clone is one base away. The rearrangement uses TRBV24-1 and TRBJ2-7; TRBD2 matches 8 bases. Germline V CDR1 and CDR2: KGHDR, SFDVKD. The CDR3 is 13 residues long. The CDR3 reads CATSGGAAYGQYF. In DNA form, the CDR3 reads TGTGCCACCTCCGGGGGGGCGGCCTACGGGCAGTACTTC.

This clonotype was recorded many times. V gene TRBV6-1 combines with J gene TRBJ2-7; unclear D gene. Trimming cost V 6 bases and J 6 bases, with 15 bases left between them. The CDR3 has 13 residues. In germline, CDR1 is MNHNS, CDR2 SASEGT. The CDR3 region has the DNA TGTGCCAGCAGGGGGATAGATTCGCGCGAGCAGTACTTC. It is translated as CASRGIDSREQYF.

The genes are TRBV11-1 and TRBJ2-3; D call uncertain. This CDR3 contains 16 residues. With 4 bases removed from V and 4 bases from J, the gap between germline ends came to 18 bases. From germline, CDR1 is SGHAT and CDR2 FQDESV (reference sequence). In DNA, the CDR3 is TGTGCCAGCAGCTATACCTTACCCGGGTCGGCAGATACGCAGTATTTT. Protein: CASSYTLPGSADTQYF.

The rearrangement uses TRBV7-2 and TRBJ1-5; D gene ambiguous. Looked up from germline, CDR1 is SGHTA and CDR2 is FQGNSA. The V end was cut by 5 bases, the J end by 5 bases, with 10 bases between. The CDR3 covers 13 residues. The CDR3 DNA is TGTGCCAGCAGCCTACTGGGAGATCAGCCCCAGCATTTT. The encoded protein is CASSLLGDQPQHF.

The V gene is TRBV7-2, the J gene TRBJ2-1, with 10 bases aligning to TRBD2. Trimming removed 0 bases from V and 15 bases from J; junction bases left unmatched: 8. The CDR3 is made up of 14 amino acids. In germline, CDR1 is SGHTA, CDR2 FQGNSA. Here the CDR3 reads CASSLAQLAGMVFF. CDR3 nucleotide sequence: TGTGCCAGCAGCTTAGCGCAACTAGCGGGAATGGTGTTCTTC. Together with reference TRBV7-2 and TRBJ2-1, the CDR3 gives the full variable domain: GAGVSQSPSNKVTEKGKDVELRCDPISGHTALYWYRQSLGQGLEFLIYFQGNSAPDKSGLPSDRFSAERTGGSVSTLTIQRTQQEDSAVYLCASSLAQLAGMVFFGPGTRLTVL.

This clonotype has a count of ten or more. This rearrangement joins TRBV30 to TRBJ1-2; D is perhaps TRBD1 (5 bases). Trimming shortened V by 3 bases and J by 2 bases, and 13 bases separated the two germline ends. The CDR3 loop spans 14 amino acids. Per germline, CDR1 GTSNPN and CDR2 SVGIG (reference sequence). The CDR3 loop reads CAWRSIPGNYGYTF. DNA of the CDR3: TGTGCCTGGAGATCAATTCCAGGGAACTATGGCTACACCTTC.

This chain uses TRBV6-2 or TRBV6-3 with TRBJ2-5; D possibly uses TRBD1 or TRBD2 (6 bases each). The CDR3 is 14 amino acids. The V end lost 2 bases, the J end lost 5 bases, and 12 bases lay between the germline ends. The V gene's germline CDR1 is MNHEY and CDR2 SVGEGT. The CDR3 region is CASSYDTGRETQYF. DNA for the CDR3: TGTGCCAGCAGTTACGACACAGGGAGGGAGACCCAGTACTTC.